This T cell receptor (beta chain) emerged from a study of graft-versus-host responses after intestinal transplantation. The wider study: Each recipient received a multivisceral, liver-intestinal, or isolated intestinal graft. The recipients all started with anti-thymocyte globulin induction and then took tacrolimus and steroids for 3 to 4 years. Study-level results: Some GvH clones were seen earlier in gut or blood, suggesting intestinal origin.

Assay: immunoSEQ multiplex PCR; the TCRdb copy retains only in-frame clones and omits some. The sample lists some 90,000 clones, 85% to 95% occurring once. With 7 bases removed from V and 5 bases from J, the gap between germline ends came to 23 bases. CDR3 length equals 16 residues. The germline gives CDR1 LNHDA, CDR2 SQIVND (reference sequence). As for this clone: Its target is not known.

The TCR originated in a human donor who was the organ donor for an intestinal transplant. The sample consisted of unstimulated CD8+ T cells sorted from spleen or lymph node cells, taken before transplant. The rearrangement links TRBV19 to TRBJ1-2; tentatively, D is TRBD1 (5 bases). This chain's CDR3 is CASTNSGQGNGYGYTF. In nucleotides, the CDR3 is TGTGCCAGTACCAACTCCGGGCAGGGAAATGGGTATGGCTACACCTTC.